This T cell receptor (beta chain) was profiled in a study of neurological immune-mediated disorders. One entry per CDR3 protein results from TCRdb running MiXCR on the 5' RACE reads. The sample gives about 79,000 distinct CDR3 sequences, approximately 14% of which show up once; about 6.8% is in the top ten. The V end lost 5 bases, the J end lost 1 base, and 15 bases lay between the germline ends. CDR3 length: 15 amino acids. The V gene's germline CDR1 is SGHDT and CDR2 YYEEEE. In its sample, this clonotype was seen many times. The gene calls are TRBV5-6 and TRBJ2-5; D could derive from TRBD1 or TRBD2 (5 bases each). Source material: PBMCs. The TCR was taken from a woman aged 45-60 years in good health. In DNA, the CDR3 is TGTGCCAGCAGTGGGCCCCGAGGGGCCCAAGAGACCCAGTACTTC. Its protein product is CASSGPRGAQETQYF.